A single sample is the source of the 4 T cell receptor beta chains below, sequenced in a study of T cell changes during pregnancy in multiple sclerosis. Only in-frame clones appear in the TCRdb table, and some are missing; sequencing was by immunoSEQ multiplex PCR. The sample holds 36,000 or so clones; 85% to 95% are singletons and the top ten take 0.95% to 1.5%. Sequenced material: PBMCs (not recorded whether the cells were cultured). These receptors all come from a female donor with multiple sclerosis, enrolled in a pregnancy study.

The CDR3 DNA reads as TGTGCCAGCAGTTTATCGCGGCTAGCGGGAGGCCTTTGGTCCGGGGATGATAAAGAGACCCAGTACTTC. It specifies CASSLSRLAGGLWSGDDKETQYF. This rearrangement joins TRBV28 to TRBJ2-5, with 11 positions matching TRBD2. V was pared by 1 base and J by 3 bases, with 25 bases of the junction left unmatched. The V gene's germline CDR1 is MDHEN and CDR2 SYDVKM. CDR3 size: 23 residues.

The chain is built from TRBV11-2 and TRBJ2-7; 7 positions match TRBD2. From germline, CDR1 is SGHAT and CDR2 FQNNGV. The trim removed 3 bases at V and 4 bases at J, leaving 15 bases unmatched. The CDR3 extends over 17 amino acids. CDR3 amino acids: CASSFTSLVGGPYEQYF. The DNA of the CDR3 is TGTGCCAGCAGCTTTACCTCCCTAGTGGGAGGGCCTTACGAGCAGTACTTC.

The chain couples TRBV10-2 to TRBJ2-7; D unresolved. The CDR3 has 13 residues. In germline, CDR1 is WSHSY, CDR2 SAAADI. V lost 1 base, J lost 5 bases, and 9 bases lay in between. Written as DNA, the CDR3 is TGCGCCAGCAGTGAGTACTTCCCCCACGAGCAGTACTTC. It specifies CASSEYFPHEQYF.

This clone has just a few counts. The J gene is TRBJ2-3, the V gene TRBV7-2; D perhaps matches TRBD1 (5 bases). CDR1 is SGHTA and CDR2 is FQGNSA in the germline V gene. Trimming shortened V by 1 base and J by 2 bases, and 7 bases separated the two germline ends. CDR3 size: 14 residues. The CDR3 DNA reads TGTGCCAGCAGCTTAGGGGGCCACACAGATACGCAGTATTTT. This gives the protein CASSLGGHTDTQYF.